The 26 T cell receptor beta chains below come from one sample, sequenced in a study of beta chain features in type 1 diabetes. Expressed TCRB transcripts were sequenced after all isolated RNA was converted to cDNA. Assay used: immunoSEQ multiplex PCR; TCRdb lists only in-frame clones, some missing. This sample has hundreds of thousands of clones, with under 70% found just once. The source material was naive CD4+ T cells from blood. All receptors come from a man under 40 in good health.

In its sample, this clone was seen a few times. This sequence joins TRBV15 and TRBJ2-6; the match to TRBD1 covers 7 bases. J was trimmed by 1 base and V by 4 bases; bases with no gene match: 7. This CDR3 contains 17 residues. The germline V gene encodes CDR1 LNHNV and CDR2 YYDKDF (reference sequence). CDR3 nucleotides: TGTGCCACCAGCACAGACAGGGTCCCTTCTGGGGCCAACGTCCTGACTTTC. It encodes CATSTDRVPSGANVLTF.

The sample holds a few counts of this clone. This rearrangement joins TRBV27 to TRBJ2-7; a weak D match, TRBD2 (6 bases). The CDR3 is 14 amino acids. V shed 3 bases and J shed 7 bases, with 16 bases lying between them. Germline CDR1 MNHEY, CDR2 SMNVEV (reference sequence). CDR3 DNA: TGTGCCAGCAGTTTCCCCGGGGGACTGGGAGAGCAGTACTTC. Its protein product is CASSFPGGLGEQYF.

In its sample, this clone was seen once. The chain couples TRBV7-2 to TRBJ1-4; 10 bases match TRBD1. The germline gives CDR1 SGHTA, CDR2 FQGNSA. The V segment lost 2 bases and the J segment 10 bases; nucleotides outside the gene matches: 7. This CDR3 region has 15 residues. CDR3 nucleotide sequence: TGTGCCAGCAGCTTACGGGACAGGGGATCTGGAAAACTGTTTTTT. This codes for CASSLRDRGSGKLFF.

The CDR3 bases are TGTGCCAGCAGCACGGGAGACTACAATGAGCAGTTCTTC. Translation gives CASSTGDYNEQFF. The J gene is TRBJ2-1, the V gene TRBV7-2, with D tentatively TRBD2 (6 bases). The CDR3 has 13 amino acids. Trimming shortened V by 5 bases and J by 3 bases, and 8 bases separated the two germline ends. CDR1 SGHTA and CDR2 FQGNSA come from the germline V gene.

This chain joins TRBV4-3 and TRBJ2-5; D gene uncertain. CDR3 size: 15 residues. Germline V gene data show CDR1 as LGHNA and CDR2 as YSLEER. Trimming pared 0 bases from V and 5 bases from J, leaving 13 bases between. CDR3 nucleotide sequence: TGCGCCAGCAGCCAAGATCTGGCTAGGTGGGAGACCCAGTACTTC. It codes for CASSQDLARWETQYF.

The genes are TRBV2 and TRBJ1-1; no clear D. The germline V gene encodes CDR1 SNHLY and CDR2 FYNNEI. The CDR3 length is 13 residues. Trimming removed 2 bases from V and 5 bases from J, with 9 bases in between. The CDR3 nucleotides are TGTGCCAGCAGTGAAAATTCATTGACTGAAGCTTTCTTT. It codes for CASSENSLTEAFF.

With regard to this clone: Additional DNA sequences in this sample encode the identical CDR3. The chain links TRBV30 to TRBJ2-3; 12 nucleotides line up with TRBD2. The V segment lost 0 bases and the J segment 4 bases; nucleotides outside the gene matches: 2. Looked up from germline, CDR1 is GTSNPN and CDR2 is SVGIG (reference sequence). The CDR3 length is 15 residues. CDR3: CAWSVGLAGSDTQYF. In DNA, the CDR3 is TGTGCCTGGAGTGTTGGACTAGCGGGATCAGATACGCAGTATTTT.

This clone occurred a few times. The V and J genes are TRBV23-1 and TRBJ2-5, with a weak D call TRBD2 (5 bases). TRBV23-1 belongs to the ORF category, with a function that is uncertain. V was pared by 2 bases and J by 4 bases, with 20 bases between. This CDR3 contains 17 residues. This CDR3 reads CASSQPRQEAAAETQYF. For the CDR3, the DNA is TGCGCCAGCAGTCAACCTAGACAAGAGGCAGCGGCAGAGACCCAGTACTTC.

This rearrangement joins TRBV7-9 to TRBJ2-3; a weak D match, TRBD2 (6 bases). V was shortened by 5 bases and J by 5 bases, with 20 bases between the two germline ends. The V gene's germline CDR1 is SEHNR and CDR2 FQNEAQ (reference sequence). The CDR3 is 16 residues long. Here the CDR3 reads CASSRALAGSGDTQYF. The DNA for the CDR3 is TGTGCCAGCAGCCGAGCACTAGCCGGGTCTGGAGATACGCAGTATTTT.

As DNA, the CDR3 is TGCAGCGTTGAAGGGGGCGGGAGGGCCAAAGATACGCAGTATTTT. It specifies CSVEGGGRAKDTQYF. V usage is TRBV29-1 and J usage is TRBJ2-3; 9 bases are shared with TRBD2. V trimming: 1 base; J trimming: 5 bases; junction bases outside the gene matches: 7. The CDR3 is made up of 15 amino acids. Per the germline V gene, CDR1 is SQVTM and CDR2 is ANQGSEA.

The chain joins TRBV30 to TRBJ2-1, with no clear D. Trimming shortened V by 0 bases and J by 10 bases, and 16 bases separated the two germline ends. Germline V CDR1 and CDR2: GTSNPN, SVGIG (reference sequence). The CDR3 covers 14 residues. The CDR3 region has the DNA TGTGCCTGGAGTGTAATAGTAGACTCCGGGGAGCAGTTCTTC. This sequence encodes CAWSVIVDSGEQFF.

The chain links TRBV25-1 to TRBJ2-3; weak D call: TRBD2 (6 bases). There are 13 residues in the CDR3. In germline, CDR1 is MGHDK, CDR2 SYGVNS. Deletions cut 6 bases from V and 2 bases from J, with 9 bases between. For the CDR3, the DNA is TGTGCCAGCAGGGGACTTCACACAGATACGCAGTATTTT. It is translated as CASRGLHTDTQYF.

This clone appeared a few times. Other DNA sequences in this specimen translate into the identical CDR3. CDR3 protein: CSVVTGSNEQFF. The CDR3 DNA reads as TGCAGCGTCGTGACAGGGTCCAATGAGCAGTTCTTC. The V and J genes are TRBV29-1 and TRBJ2-1; 7 nucleotides align to TRBD1. This CDR3 has 12 amino acids. Germline loops: CDR1 SQVTM, CDR2 ANQGSEA. The J segment lost 6 bases and the V segment lost 6 bases, leaving 5 bases of the junction unmatched.

This rearrangement joins TRBV7-2 to TRBJ2-3; no clear D gene. CDR1 and CDR2 (germline): SGHTA, FQGNSA. This CDR3 contains 15 residues. V shed 5 bases and J shed 0 bases, with 12 bases lying between them. This CDR3 is CASSGRTGSTDTQYF. CDR3 nucleotides: TGTGCCAGCAGCGGTAGGACCGGGAGCACAGATACGCAGTATTTT.

This chain uses TRBV7-2 with TRBJ2-3; D might be TRBD1 (5 bases). The CDR3 loop spans 15 amino acids. The V end lost 1 base, the J end lost 4 bases, and 12 bases lay between the germline ends. The V gene's germline CDR1 is SGHTA and CDR2 FQGNSA. The CDR3 sequence is CASSLEGRVPDTQYF. The CDR3 DNA follows: TGTGCCAGCAGCTTAGAGGGCAGGGTGCCAGATACGCAGTATTTT.

The chain is built from TRBV30 and TRBJ2-7, with D hard to call. Per germline, CDR1 GTSNPN and CDR2 SVGIG (reference sequence). The CDR3 is 13 amino acids. Trimming removed 5 bases from V and 4 bases from J, with 15 bases in between. CDR3 sequence (DNA): TGTGCCTGGGGGATCAGTGGGGATTACGAGCAGTACTTC. This translates into CAWGISGDYEQYF.

The chain combines TRBV29-1 with TRBJ2-1; D gene uncertain. V lost 2 bases to trimming and J lost 4 bases, with 3 bases between them. CDR3 length: 11 residues. Germline CDR1 is SQVTM and CDR2 is ANQGSEA. Here the CDR3 reads CSVEWYNEQFF. The DNA of the CDR3 is TGCAGCGTTGAATGGTACAATGAGCAGTTCTTC.

The chain is built from TRBV5-1 and TRBJ2-7; D perhaps matches TRBD1 (6 bases). This CDR3 region has 13 residues. CDR1 and CDR2 from the germline V gene are SGHRS and YFSETQ. V was clipped by 4 bases and J by 4 bases, with 12 bases between them. For the CDR3, the DNA is TGCGCCAGCAGCGTAACAGGGTTATACGAGCAGTACTTC. This translates into CASSVTGLYEQYF.

V gene TRBV4-1 combines with J gene TRBJ1-5; tentatively, D is TRBD1 (6 bases). Germline V gene data show CDR1 as MGHRA and CDR2 as YSYEKL. This CDR3 comprises 15 residues. Trimming removed 2 bases at V and 1 base at J, with 9 bases between. The CDR3 nucleotides read TGCGCCAGCAGCCAAACAGGGCTCAGCAATCAGCCCCAGCATTTT. It is translated as CASSQTGLSNQPQHF.

The chain links TRBV11-2 to TRBJ2-1; D is perhaps TRBD2 (6 bases). V lost 7 bases and J lost 2, with 12 bases in between. The CDR3 runs 14 residues. Germline assignment: CDR1 SGHAT and CDR2 FQNNGV. This CDR3 is CASTFSGAYNEQFF. The CDR3 bases are TGTGCCAGCACCTTTTCGGGGGCCTACAATGAGCAGTTCTTC.

The chain couples TRBV19 to TRBJ2-5; D may be TRBD1 (6 bases). Trimming took off 3 bases at V and 5 bases at J, with 10 bases between the two ends. This CDR3 has 13 amino acids. Germline-derived CDR1 and CDR2 are LNHDA and SQIVND (reference sequence). The CDR3 nucleotides read TGTGCCAGTAGTATGGGGGCGAGGGAGACCCAGTACTTC. It translates to CASSMGARETQYF.

This clone has a single count. The chain employs TRBV7-2 and TRBJ2-4; unclear D gene. The ends were cut back, 0 bases at V and 5 bases at J, with 11 bases in the middle. Germline V gene sequence: CDR1 SGHTA, CDR2 FQGNSA. The CDR3 is 15 amino acids. This CDR3 reads CASSLASQLQNIQYF. CDR3 nucleotides: TGTGCCAGCAGCTTAGCGAGCCAGTTACAAAACATTCAGTACTTC.

V and J are TRBV25-1 and TRBJ1-5; 7 positions match TRBD1. This CDR3 has 14 residues. Germline V gene data show CDR1 as MGHDK and CDR2 as SYGVNS. V gave up 3 bases and J gave up 3 bases; unmatched junction bases: 2. CDR3 sequence (DNA): TGTGCCAGCAGTGAGACAGGGTTCAATCAGCCCCAGCATTTT. This translates into CASSETGFNQPQHF.

The chain uses TRBV30 and TRBJ1-1; possibly TRBD1 for D (5 bases). Trimming removed 0 bases at V and 4 bases at J, with 6 bases between. From germline, CDR1 is GTSNPN and CDR2 SVGIG (reference sequence). CDR3 size: 12 residues. The CDR3 is CAWSVGPTEAFF. CDR3 DNA: TGTGCCTGGAGTGTGGGACCCACTGAAGCTTTCTTT.

The J gene is TRBJ2-1, the V gene TRBV7-9; perhaps D is TRBD1 or TRBD2 (6 bases each). V was cut by 5 bases and J by 5 bases, with 22 bases left in between. This CDR3 spans 17 amino acids. CDR1 is SEHNR, CDR2 FQNEAQ, per germline (reference sequence). CDR3 region: CASSRRVKQGIDNEQFF. In DNA, the CDR3 is TGTGCCAGCAGCCGGAGGGTGAAACAGGGAATCGACAATGAGCAGTTCTTC. Filled out from reference TRBV7-9 and TRBJ2-1, the complete variable domain reads DTGVSQNPRHKITKRGQNVTFRCDPISEHNRLYWYRQTLGQGPEFLTYFQNEAQLEKSRLLSDRFSAERPKGSFSTLEIQRTEQGDSAMYLCASSRRVKQGIDNEQFFGPGTRLTVL.

V is TRBV7-9 and J is TRBJ1-1; 7 bases align to TRBD1. The CDR3 consists of 14 residues. Germline-derived CDR1 and CDR2 are SEHNR and FQNEAQ (reference sequence). Trimming cost V 7 bases and J 6 bases; bases outside gene matches: 11. In nucleotides, the CDR3 is TGTGCCAGCACCAAACAGGGGATGCTCTCTGAAGCTTTCTTT. Translation gives CASTKQGMLSEAFF.